This T cell receptor beta chain was retrieved from a study of cytomegalovirus exposure and HLA in healthy donors. The PCR ran on 60 Vbeta and 13 Jbeta primers. Here immunoSEQ multiplex PCR was the method, and the copy in TCRdb shows in-frame clones only, minus some. The top ten clones hold 4% to 5.5% of a sample with roughly 95,000 clones, more than 75% of them seen once. Germline V CDR1 and CDR2: SGHAT, FQNNGV. V was pared by 6 bases and J by 1 base, with 12 bases between. The CDR3 spans 14 residues. Sequencing was performed on PBMCs. This clonotype originated in a man aged 25-40 years in good health and CMV-seropositive. This chain links TRBV11-2 with TRBJ1-2, with D possibly matching TRBD1 (5 bases). CDR3 region: CASRPGENNYGYTF. DNA of the CDR3: TGTGCCAGCAGGCCGGGGGAAAATAACTATGGCTACACCTTC.